This T cell receptor (beta chain) derives from a study of shared clonotypes between healthy human individuals. On the study more broadly: Donors had three CD4 naive, three CD4 memory, two CD8 naive and one CD8 memory plate apiece. Whole-study results and caveats: A reduction in generation probabilities was seen for non-shared clonotypes relative to those shared by all four donors. Of the naive CD4 clonotypes, roughly 5% were shared across a handful of donors.

A remark on this clone: Its matching antigen is unknown.

Genomic DNA (from each subset) was split evenly across several immunoSEQ plates. Some clones are missing from TCRdb's copy, which holds only in-frame ones; the method was immunoSEQ multiplex PCR. The sample has 500,000 to 550,000 clones, around 95% seen once. With 0 bases clipped from V and 8 bases from J, the junction kept 5 bases outside the gene matches. The CDR3 covers 14 residues. The germline CDR1 and CDR2 sequences are SGHAT and FQNNGV. Sequencing input: naive CD4+ T cells sorted from blood. Specified subset: CD45RA+ positively selected. This sequence originates from a woman in her 30s in good health. The rearrangement links TRBV11-2 to TRBJ1-2, with 8 bases matching TRBD1. The chain's CDR3 is CASSLEQGARGYTF. CDR3 in DNA: TGTGCCAGCAGCTTAGAGCAGGGGGCGAGAGGCTACACCTTC.